The 9 T cell receptor beta chains presented below share a single source sample, sequenced in a study of OX40 agonist ivuxolimab in advanced cancers. Profiled with immunoSEQ multiplex PCR; TCRdb holds only in-frame clones, not every one. The table includes tens of thousands of clones, approximately 83% detected once. The sequenced sample was CD4+ or CD8+ T cells sorted from blood, obtained in a trial of the OX40 agonist ivuxolimab. The receptors originated from an adult with an advanced solid tumor such as melanoma, head and neck, liver or kidney cancer.

The chain is built from TRBV19 and TRBJ2-7; the D gene is possibly TRBD1 (6 bases). The CDR3 consists of 13 residues. Germline values: CDR1 LNHDA, CDR2 SQIVND (reference sequence). V lost 10 bases and J lost 3, with 16 bases in between. The DNA of the CDR3 is TGTGCCACTAAAGACAGGACCCTCTACGAGCAGTACTTC. It is translated as CATKDRTLYEQYF.

The V gene is TRBV21-1, the J gene TRBJ2-1; TRBD1 was called by the table and not checked on the DNA. TRBV21-1 is tagged as a pseudogene. CDR3 size: 12 residues. CDR3 residues: CAVDRRDNEQFF. The CDR3 DNA reads as TGTGCCGTCGACAGGCGAGACAATGAGCAGTTCTTC.

This clone was found a few times. One junction end does not reproduce the germline sequence, and a read error may be involved. The DNA of the CDR3 is TGTGCTAGCAGCTTGGGGGGACCTGACACCGGGGAGCTGTTTTTT. Translating it yields CASSLGGPDTGELFF. The V gene is TRBV7-7, the J gene TRBJ2-2, with D tentatively TRBD2 (6 bases). Looked up from germline, CDR1 is SSHAT and CDR2 is FNYEAQ (reference sequence). The CDR3 contains 15 residues.

This sequence joins TRBV29-1 and TRBJ1-2, with 7 nucleotides matching TRBD1. The V and J ends lost 6 bases and 3 bases, in that order; junction bases with no gene match: 7. From germline, CDR1 is SQVTM and CDR2 ANQGSEA. CDR3 length equals 13 residues. CDR3 residues: CSVETGTDYGYTF. For the CDR3, the DNA is TGCAGCGTGGAAACCGGGACAGACTATGGCTACACCTTC.

This chain connects TRBV7-9 to TRBJ2-6; D is unresolved. The CDR3 loop spans 11 amino acids. The germline CDR1 and CDR2 sequences are SEHNR and FQNEAQ (reference sequence). In nucleotides, the CDR3 is TGTGGGGCGAGGAGGGCCAACGTCCTGACTTTC. This gives the protein CGARRANVLTF.

The chain joins TRBV19 to TRBJ2-5; the D gene is possibly TRBD2 (6 bases). The germline gives CDR1 LNHDA, CDR2 SQIVND (reference sequence). Trimming pared 11 bases from V and 5 bases from J, leaving 15 bases between. This CDR3 has 12 residues. CDR3 DNA sequence: TGTGCCGCCGGAGGGTGGGGTGAGACCCAGTACTTC. Translating gives CAAGGWGETQYF.

V and J are TRBV4-1 and TRBJ2-3, with D perhaps being TRBD1 or TRBD2 (6 bases each). This CDR3 has 21 amino acids. The V gene lost 5 bases and the J gene lost 0 bases, with 30 bases spanning the gap. The V gene's germline CDR1 is MGHRA and CDR2 YSYEKL. The CDR3 reads CASSGPPPAGTRGTSTDTQYF. The CDR3 coding sequence is TGCGCCAGCAGCGGTCCACCTCCCGCTGGGACGAGGGGGACTAGCACAGATACGCAGTATTTT.

This chain connects TRBV28 to TRBJ2-1, with 10 positions matching TRBD2. J gave up 5 bases and V 6 bases, and 13 bases lay outside the gene matches. This CDR3 comprises 17 residues. CDR1 MDHEN and CDR2 SYDVKM come from the germline V gene. The CDR3 nucleotides are TGTGCCAGCAGCGGGGTTCTAGCGGGAGACTTTGACAATGAGCAGTTCTTC. It encodes CASSGVLAGDFDNEQFF.

This clone was seen a single time. V is TRBV7-9 and J is TRBJ1-4; maybe TRBD1 (5 bases). Trimming took off 6 bases at V and 8 bases at J, with 19 bases between the two ends. From germline, CDR1 is SEHNR and CDR2 FQNEAQ (reference sequence). The CDR3 extends over 15 amino acids. The CDR3 nucleotides are TGTGCCAGCAGAGCTCCCGGAGGGGCGGGGGAAAAACTGTTTTTT. Protein: CASRAPGGAGEKLFF.